These 27 T cell receptor beta chains share one sample of origin, sequenced in a study of T-cell memory formation after mild COVID-19. TCRdb re-called the 5' RACE reads with MiXCR, one entry per CDR3 protein. The data contain roughly 350,000 distinct CDR3 sequences, approximately 13% of them singletons. The sample comprised PBMCs or a T cell subset sorted from them (not recorded which). The receptor source for this set is a man between 18 and 35 years old who had mild COVID-19 (a few samples of this study predate the infection). Cell type and time point are not known.

J is TRBJ2-3 and V is TRBV3-1, with 10 bases identical to TRBD2. Germline V gene lookup returns CDR1 LGHDT and CDR2 YNNKEL (reference sequence). Trimming at V came to 2 bases and at J to 1 base, leaving 9 bases not matched to a gene. The length of the CDR3 is 18 residues. In DNA, the CDR3 is TGTGCCAGCAGCCAAATCGGAAGCGGGGGGGTGGGCACAGATACGCAGTATTTT. Translating it yields CASSQIGSGGVGTDTQYF.

The rearrangement joins TRBV3-1 to TRBJ2-3; TRBD2 might be the D (6 bases). Germline V gene data show CDR1 as LGHDT and CDR2 as YNNKEL (reference sequence). V was pared by 0 bases and J by 2 bases, with 12 bases between. CDR3 length: 16 amino acids. CDR3 nucleotides: TGTGCCAGCAGCCAAGAATCGCGGGGCGACACAGATACGCAGTATTTT. This gives the protein CASSQESRGDTDTQYF.

Many counts were recorded for this clonotype. The chain recombines TRBV4-3 with TRBJ1-1, with D unresolved. This CDR3 comprises 15 residues. The germline V gene encodes CDR1 LGHNA and CDR2 YSLEER. Trimming pared 1 base from V and 3 bases from J, leaving 12 bases between. DNA for the CDR3: TGCGCCAGCAGCCAAGGCCGCGGGAGGGACACTGAAGCTTTCTTT. Protein product: CASSQGRGRDTEAFF.

The chain employs TRBV20-1 and TRBJ2-2, with D possibly being TRBD1 or TRBD2 (6 bases each). Germline-derived CDR1 and CDR2 are DFQATT and SNEGSKA (reference sequence). The V and J ends lost 0 bases and 7 bases respectively, with 21 bases between them. The CDR3 consists of 17 residues. CDR3 DNA sequence: TGCAGTGCTAGAGATCCGGTAGCCGGGGGCAGTGGCGGGGAGCTGTTTTTT. It codes for CSARDPVAGGSGGELFF.

The chain has TRBV20-1 and TRBJ1-6, with a tentative D call TRBD1 (6 bases). Trimming removed 5 bases at V and 8 bases at J, with 16 bases between. The germline gives CDR1 DFQATT, CDR2 SNEGSKA (reference sequence). CDR3 length equals 14 residues. The CDR3 DNA follows: TGCAGTGCTCCCGTTGGGGGCAAAGATTCACCCCTCCACTTT. This sequence encodes CSAPVGGKDSPLHF.

This clonotype appeared a few times. The chain recombines TRBV6-5 with TRBJ1-4; 7 bases map to TRBD1. With V trimmed by 2 bases and J by 3 bases, 6 bases remained unmatched. The CDR3 consists of 16 residues. Germline CDR1 is MNHEY and CDR2 is SVGAGI. DNA for the CDR3: TGTGCCAGCAGTTACGACCAGGGGGTCGCTAATGAAAAACTGTTTTTT. It translates to CASSYDQGVANEKLFF.

This clonotype was found a few times. V usage is TRBV6-2 or TRBV6-3 and J usage is TRBJ2-2; no definite D call. V was trimmed by 6 bases and J by 7 bases, leaving 9 bases between them. CDR1 is MNHEY and CDR2 is SVGEGT in the germline V gene. The CDR3 covers 12 residues. CDR3 coding DNA: TGTGCCAGCAGCCAAACGCACGGGGAGCTGTTTTTT. Translating gives CASSQTHGELFF.

This clonotype has a handful of counts. DNA for the CDR3: TGTGCCAGCAGAGGGGGGCCTGAAGCTTTCTTT. It specifies CASRGGPEAFF. The chain couples TRBV7-9 to TRBJ1-1, with D perhaps TRBD1 (6 bases). Per germline, CDR1 SEHNR and CDR2 FQNEAQ (reference sequence). V was pared by 6 bases and J by 6 bases, with 8 bases between. The CDR3 is 11 amino acids.

This clonotype was recorded many times. The rearrangement links TRBV4-3 to TRBJ2-5, with no clear D. V lost 4 bases to trimming and J lost 4 bases, with 10 bases between them. Germline CDR1 LGHNA, CDR2 YSLEER. The CDR3 contains 13 residues. CDR3 DNA sequence: TGCGCCAGCAGCCTCGTCTCGGGAGAGACCCAGTACTTC. Residues: CASSLVSGETQYF.

The chain joins TRBV28 to TRBJ2-7, with a tentative D call TRBD1 (5 bases). The CDR3 totals 14 residues. Trimming took 6 bases from V and 4 from J, leaving 16 bases between them. Germline V gene lookup returns CDR1 MDHEN and CDR2 SYDVKM. This CDR3 is CASRSPLRGYEQYV. DNA of the CDR3: TGTGCCAGCAGGTCCCCCCTTAGGGGTTACGAGCAGTACGTC.

This sequence joins TRBV5-1 and TRBJ1-2; 9 nucleotides match TRBD1. The ends lost 2 bases at V and 5 bases at J; junction bases unmatched: 10. This CDR3 is built from 16 residues. The germline CDR1 and CDR2 sequences are SGHRS and YFSETQ. The CDR3 sequence: CASSFEEGQGRYGYTF. CDR3 nucleotides: TGCGCCAGCAGCTTCGAAGAGGGACAGGGCAGATATGGCTACACCTTC.

The chain is built from TRBV2 and TRBJ1-3, with D possibly matching TRBD1 (6 bases). The germline V and J ends were trimmed by 6 bases and 0 bases, with 6 bases remaining between them. This CDR3 is built from 13 residues. In germline, CDR1 is SNHLY, CDR2 FYNNEI. The CDR3 protein is CASRDSSGNTIYF. The DNA for the CDR3 is TGTGCCAGCAGGGACAGCTCTGGAAACACCATATATTTT.

The chain joins TRBV11-2 to TRBJ2-2; 7 bases fit TRBD2. The CDR3 has 17 residues. CDR1 is SGHAT, CDR2 FQNNGV, per germline. The J segment lost 2 bases and the V segment lost 0 bases, leaving 6 bases of the junction unmatched. Written as DNA, the CDR3 is TGTGCCAGCAGCTTAGATGGGCGGGGGATAAACACCGGGGAGCTGTTTTTT. This sequence encodes CASSLDGRGINTGELFF.

In its sample, this clonotype was seen a few times. The V call is TRBV9, the J call TRBJ2-1; 8 bases fit TRBD2. V lost 0 bases to trimming and J lost 5 bases; unmatched junction nucleotides: 4. CDR1 and CDR2 (germline): SGDLS, YYNGEE. The CDR3 runs to 15 residues. The CDR3 spells CASSVVSGDHNEQFF. In DNA form, the CDR3 reads TGTGCCAGCAGCGTAGTTAGCGGGGATCACAATGAGCAGTTCTTC.

This clonotype was seen ten or more times. The genes are TRBV20-1 and TRBJ2-7; D remains ambiguous. CDR1 is DFQATT and CDR2 is SNEGSKA in the germline V gene (reference sequence). This CDR3 comprises 13 residues. Trimming stripped 2 bases from V and 3 bases from J, with 11 bases between. The chain's CDR3 is CSARFPSRYEQYV. CDR3 DNA: TGCAGTGCTAGATTCCCGTCCCGCTACGAGCAGTACGTC.

This clonotype appeared many times. The chain joins TRBV5-1 to TRBJ2-7, with 9 bases lining up with TRBD1. The CDR3 spans 16 residues. Germline-derived CDR1 and CDR2 are SGHRS and YFSETQ. The trim removed 3 bases at V and 6 bases at J, leaving 13 bases unmatched. CDR3 in DNA: TGCGCCAGCAGCTCAAGCCCGCCGGGACAGGGTTTCGAGCAGTACTTC. Amino acid sequence: CASSSSPPGQGFEQYF.

The gene calls are TRBV7-8 and TRBJ1-1; 7 bases align to TRBD1. The CDR3 consists of 15 residues. Germline CDR1 is SGHVS and CDR2 is FQNEAQ. Germline trimming cut 2 bases from V and 4 bases from J; bases unmatched to any gene: 7. The CDR3 reads CASSLSDAGGTEAFF. DNA for the CDR3: TGTGCCAGCAGCTTATCAGACGCAGGGGGCACTGAAGCTTTCTTT.

This clonotype showed up many times. The V gene is TRBV2, the J gene TRBJ2-3, with D uncertain. Trimming pared 2 bases from V and 1 base from J, leaving 16 bases between. This CDR3 region has 17 residues. Germline CDR1 reads SNHLY; CDR2 reads FYNNEI. CDR3 DNA: TGTGCCAGCAGTGAAAGGCGAATCGATCTGGGCACAGATACGCAGTATTTT. This codes for CASSERRIDLGTDTQYF.

This clonotype was picked up many times. V usage is TRBV4-3 and J usage is TRBJ1-2; D gene unclear. This CDR3 has 17 amino acids. V gave up 4 bases and J gave up 4 bases, with 22 bases separating them. The germline V gene has CDR1 LGHNA and CDR2 YSLEER. CDR3 sequence: CASSPSRSPGVVYGYTF. The DNA of the CDR3 is TGCGCCAGCAGCCCTAGCAGGTCGCCTGGTGTGGTCTATGGCTACACCTTC.

The chain couples TRBV12-3 or TRBV12-4 to TRBJ2-3; 10 bases line up with TRBD2. With V trimmed by 4 bases and J by 2 bases, 6 bases remained unmatched. The CDR3 covers 16 residues. The CDR3 loop reads CASSYRSGGPTDTQYF. CDR3 coding DNA: TGTGCCAGCAGTTACCGTAGCGGGGGGCCCACAGATACGCAGTATTTT.

The chain has TRBV11-2 and TRBJ1-6; D gene unclear. Germline CDR1 and CDR2: SGHAT and FQNNGV. V lost 1 base to trimming and J lost 4 bases, with 11 bases between them. The CDR3 extends over 16 amino acids. CDR3 residues: CASSLGGSRYNSPLHF. The CDR3 DNA follows: TGTGCCAGCAGCTTAGGCGGCAGCAGATATAATTCACCCCTCCACTTT.

The chain employs TRBV4-3 and TRBJ2-1; no clear D gene. Trimming took 1 base from V and 7 from J, leaving 14 bases between them. Germline values: CDR1 LGHNA, CDR2 YSLEER. The length of the CDR3 is 15 residues. CDR3 DNA: TGCGCCAGCAGCCAAGGGGCCCAACCTCGGAATGAGCAGTTCTTC. It codes for CASSQGAQPRNEQFF.

V usage is TRBV5-1 and J usage is TRBJ2-3; TRBD1 or TRBD2 may be the D gene (6 bases each). Germline V CDR1 and CDR2: SGHRS, YFSETQ. V gave up 3 bases and J gave up 0 bases, with 14 bases separating them. The CDR3 contains 16 residues. For the CDR3, the DNA is TGCGCCAGCAGCTGGAGGGGGGAAACTAGCACAGATACGCAGTATTTT. It translates to CASSWRGETSTDTQYF.

This clonotype showed up many times. The rearrangement uses TRBV27 and TRBJ2-7, with no clear D. The CDR3 contains 11 residues. Trimming took off 5 bases at V and 3 bases at J, with 5 bases between the two ends. Germline values: CDR1 MNHEY, CDR2 SMNVEV (reference sequence). In DNA form, the CDR3 reads TGTGCCAGCAGTAACAACTACGAGCAGTACTTC. Protein sequence: CASSNNYEQYF.

A few counts support this clonotype. V is TRBV4-1 and J is TRBJ2-1; no clear D gene. Trimming removed 3 bases at V and 8 bases at J, with 14 bases between. The CDR3 sequence is 14 residues long. Germline V gene data show CDR1 as MGHRA and CDR2 as YSYEKL. DNA for the CDR3: TGCGCCAGCAGCCAGCCGGTAGGCCCGGATGAGCAGTTCTTC. Residues: CASSQPVGPDEQFF.

This clonotype has more than one count but fewer than ten. The chain links TRBV28 to TRBJ2-7; tentative D call: TRBD2 (5 bases). Deletions cut 7 bases from V and 2 bases from J, with 9 bases between. The germline V gene encodes CDR1 MDHEN and CDR2 SYDVKM. This CDR3 region has 12 residues. The CDR3 loop reads CASTGEPYEQYF. CDR3 sequence (DNA): TGTGCCAGCACCGGGGAACCCTACGAGCAGTACTTC.

The chain uses TRBV10-3 and TRBJ2-5; D is undetermined. Germline CDR1 is ENHRY and CDR2 is SYGVKD. Trimming took off 0 bases at V and 9 bases at J, with 11 bases between the two ends. The CDR3 runs to 13 residues. The CDR3 DNA sequence: TGTGCCATCAGTGAGTCGACTTCGCCGCCCCAGTACTTC. This translates into CAISESTSPPQYF.